The 9 T cell receptor beta chains below were found in one sample sequenced in a study of T cell repertoires in urothelial bladder cancer. Some clones are missing from TCRdb's copy, which holds only in-frame ones; the method was immunoSEQ multiplex PCR. Of 10,000 or so clones in the sample, more than 60% are singletons; the top ten hold 6.5% to 8.5%. Sequencing used tumor-infiltrating cells from bladder cancer. The receptors were gathered from a human donor with a benign inflammatory bladder lesion.

V usage is TRBV19 and J usage is TRBJ2-2; 8 nucleotides align to TRBD1. Germline trimming cut 2 bases from V and 9 bases from J; bases unmatched to any gene: 20. The germline V gene encodes CDR1 LNHDA and CDR2 SQIVND (reference sequence). The CDR3 covers 19 residues. CDR3: CASSISRDRGVFSRRELFF. In DNA form, the CDR3 reads TGTGCCAGTAGTATATCCCGCGACAGGGGCGTTTTTAGCCGCCGGGAGCTGTTTTTT.

This clone appeared a few times. CDR3 protein: CASSPGSNRVYEQYF. The CDR3 coding sequence is TGCGCCAGCAGCCCCGGGTCGAACCGCGTCTACGAGCAGTACTTC. This chain links TRBV5-1 with TRBJ2-7; D not certain. Trimming removed 4 bases at V and 3 bases at J, with 17 bases between. This CDR3 has 15 amino acids. Germline lookup yields CDR1 SGHRS and CDR2 YFSETQ.

A few counts support this clone. The chain combines TRBV10-3 with TRBJ1-2, with D maybe TRBD1 (5 bases). CDR3 length equals 16 residues. Trimming removed 0 bases at V and 6 bases at J, with 17 bases between. CDR1 and CDR2 (germline): ENHRY, SYGVKD. The CDR3 sequence: CAISESPGRSVDGYTF. The CDR3 bases are TGTGCCATCAGTGAGTCCCCAGGGAGGTCTGTTGATGGCTACACCTTC.

V is TRBV2 and J is TRBJ1-2; D may be TRBD1 (6 bases). The germline V gene encodes CDR1 SNHLY and CDR2 FYNNEI. The CDR3 runs 17 residues. Trimming took 4 bases from V and 3 from J, leaving 21 bases between them. The CDR3 loop is CASSAPGDTQRDYGYTF. The DNA for the CDR3 is TGTGCCAGCAGTGCCCCCGGGGACACCCAGAGGGACTATGGCTACACCTTC.

In this sample, this clone turned up a few times. The chain uses TRBV9 and TRBJ1-2; no clear D. Germline V lookup: CDR1 SGDLS, CDR2 YYNGEE. The CDR3 covers 12 residues. V was cut by 4 bases and J by 2 bases, with 6 bases left in between. CDR3 DNA: TGTGCCAGCAGCCCCGGAAACTATGGCTACACCTTC. Its protein is CASSPGNYGYTF.

This clone was counted only a few times. The chain combines TRBV10-3 with TRBJ1-5; a possible D gene is TRBD1 (6 bases). In germline, CDR1 is ENHRY, CDR2 SYGVKD. The CDR3 runs 15 residues. V dropped 5 bases and J dropped 2 bases, with 13 bases sitting between them. In nucleotides, the CDR3 is TGTGCCATCAGTCCCCGGGAGGGGGGCAATCAGCCCCAGCATTTT. This translates into CAISPREGGNQPQHF.

The sample holds a few counts of this clone. This chain links TRBV10-3 with TRBJ2-2; TRBD2 is a possible D gene (6 bases). Trimming removed 10 bases at V and 5 bases at J, with 14 bases between. Germline V CDR1 and CDR2: ENHRY, SYGVKD. CDR3 length equals 13 residues. The CDR3 reads CATRTGETGELFF. DNA of the CDR3: TGTGCCACTAGGACGGGGGAAACCGGGGAGCTGTTTTTT.

The V gene is TRBV6-1, the J gene TRBJ2-7; the match to TRBD2 covers 13 bases. J gave up 5 bases and V 7 bases, and 8 bases lay outside the gene matches. The CDR3 contains 15 residues. CDR1 MNHNS and CDR2 SASEGT come from the germline V gene. CDR3 region: CASTQGGLAGDEQYF. Here the CDR3 DNA reads TGTGCCAGCACCCAAGGAGGACTAGCGGGGGACGAGCAGTACTTC.

The chain combines TRBV28 with TRBJ2-3; D is perhaps TRBD1 (5 bases). Trimming left V 6 bases short and J 1 base short, with 8 bases between. Germline V gene sequence: CDR1 MDHEN, CDR2 SYDVKM. The length of the CDR3 is 13 residues. The CDR3 spells CASRLGGTDTQYF. Written as DNA, the CDR3 is TGTGCCAGCAGATTAGGGGGCACAGATACGCAGTATTTT.